Presented here are 6 T cell receptor beta chains from one specimen sequenced in a study of blood T cell repertoires in COVID-19. Here immunoSEQ multiplex PCR was the method, and the copy in TCRdb shows in-frame clones only, minus some. The table records 150,000 to 200,000 clones, around 82% of them present only once. The sample taken for sequencing was PBMCs or T cells enriched from blood (not recorded which). The receptors shown here come from a woman aged 55-69 years with acute COVID-19.

This clone was counted a few times. This sequence joins TRBV6-1 and TRBJ1-5, with D unresolved. The ends were cut back, 0 bases at V and 5 bases at J, with 5 bases in the middle. Germline V gene lookup returns CDR1 MNHNS and CDR2 SASEGT. The CDR3 runs to 13 residues. The CDR3 sequence: CASSEARDQPQHF. In nucleotides, the CDR3 is TGTGCCAGCAGTGAAGCGCGGGATCAGCCCCAGCATTTT.

The chain has TRBV6-5 and TRBJ1-2; 9 positions match TRBD1. Germline V gene lookup returns CDR1 MNHEY and CDR2 SVGAGI. The CDR3 has 13 amino acids. V shed 8 bases, J shed 3 bases, and the junction held 4 bases outside the gene matches. The CDR3 DNA reads TGTGCCAGCCACAGGGGGCGCGACTATGGCTACACCTTC. Protein: CASHRGRDYGYTF.

The chain employs TRBV28 and TRBJ1-5, with D perhaps TRBD1 (5 bases). The ends were cut back, 2 bases at V and 2 bases at J, with 10 bases in the middle. The CDR3 spans 15 residues. CDR1 is MDHEN and CDR2 is SYDVKM in the germline V gene. The CDR3 sequence: CASSLRGGGNQPQHF. CDR3 nucleotides: TGTGCCAGCAGTTTAAGGGGTGGAGGCAATCAGCCCCAGCATTTT. The full variable domain, rest sourced from reference TRBV28 and TRBJ1-5, is DVKVTQSSRYLVKRTGEKVFLECVQDMDHENMFWYRQDPGLGLRLIYFSYDVKMKEKGDIPEGYSVSREKKERFSLILESASTNQTSMYLCASSLRGGGNQPQHFGDGTRLSIL.

The chain recombines TRBV5-5 with TRBJ1-1; possibly TRBD1 for D (6 bases). The germline V gene has CDR1 SGHKS and CDR2 YYEKEE (reference sequence). The CDR3 consists of 14 residues. V was trimmed by 4 bases and J by 3 bases, leaving 13 bases between them. The CDR3 DNA sequence: TGTGCCAGCAGCCGCCAAGGGGGGGACACTGAAGCTTTCTTT. Translation: CASSRQGGDTEAFF.

The CDR3: CAIRDSNTEAFF. The CDR3 DNA reads TGTGCCATCAGGGACAGTAACACTGAAGCTTTCTTT. V gene TRBV10-3 combines with J gene TRBJ1-1, with D tentatively TRBD1 (6 bases). Trimming pared 6 bases from V and 2 bases from J, leaving 7 bases between. This CDR3 is built from 12 residues. Germline CDR1 and CDR2: ENHRY and SYGVKD.

The J gene is TRBJ2-7, the V gene TRBV29-1; D ambiguous. V was trimmed by 1 base and J by 0 bases, leaving 16 bases between them. The CDR3 has 16 amino acids. Germline assignment: CDR1 SQVTM and CDR2 ANQGSEA. The CDR3 here is CSVEVLVIPSSYEQYV. The CDR3 DNA reads TGCAGCGTTGAAGTTCTTGTCATTCCGAGCTCCTACGAGCAGTACGTC.